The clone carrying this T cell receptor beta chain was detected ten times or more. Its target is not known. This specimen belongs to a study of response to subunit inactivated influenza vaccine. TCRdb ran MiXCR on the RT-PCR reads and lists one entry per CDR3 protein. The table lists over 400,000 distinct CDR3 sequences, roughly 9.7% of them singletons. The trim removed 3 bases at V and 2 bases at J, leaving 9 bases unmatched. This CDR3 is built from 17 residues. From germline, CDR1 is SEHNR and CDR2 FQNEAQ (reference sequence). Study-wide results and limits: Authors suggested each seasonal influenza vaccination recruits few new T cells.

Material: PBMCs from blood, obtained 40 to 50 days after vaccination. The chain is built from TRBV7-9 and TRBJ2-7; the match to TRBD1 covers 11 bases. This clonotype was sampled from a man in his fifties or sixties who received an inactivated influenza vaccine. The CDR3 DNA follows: TGTGCCAGCAGCTTGGACTCTTGGGACAGGGGGACCTACGAGCAGTACTTC. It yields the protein CASSLDSWDRGTYEQYF.